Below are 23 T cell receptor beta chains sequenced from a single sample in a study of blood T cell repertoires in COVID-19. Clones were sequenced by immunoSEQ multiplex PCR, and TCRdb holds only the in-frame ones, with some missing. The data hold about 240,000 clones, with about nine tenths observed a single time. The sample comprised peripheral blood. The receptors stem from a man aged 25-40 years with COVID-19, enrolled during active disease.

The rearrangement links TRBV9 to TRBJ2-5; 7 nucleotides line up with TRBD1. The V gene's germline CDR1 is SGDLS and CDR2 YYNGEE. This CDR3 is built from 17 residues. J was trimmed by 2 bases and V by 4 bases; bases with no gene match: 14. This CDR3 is CASSPYIVGTEQETQYF. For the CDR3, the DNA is TGTGCCAGCAGCCCTTACATCGTTGGGACAGAACAAGAGACCCAGTACTTC.

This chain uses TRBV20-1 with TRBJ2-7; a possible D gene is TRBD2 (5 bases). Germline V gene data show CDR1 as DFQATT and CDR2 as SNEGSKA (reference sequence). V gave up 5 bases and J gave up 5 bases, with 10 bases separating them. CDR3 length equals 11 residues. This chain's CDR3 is CSARGPNEQYF. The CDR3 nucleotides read TGCAGTGCTCGCGGGCCCAACGAGCAGTACTTC.

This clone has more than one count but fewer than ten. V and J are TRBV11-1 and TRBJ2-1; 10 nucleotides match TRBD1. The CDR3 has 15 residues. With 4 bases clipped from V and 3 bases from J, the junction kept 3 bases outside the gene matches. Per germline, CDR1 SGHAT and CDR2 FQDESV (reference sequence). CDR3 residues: CASSSRTGGYNEQFF. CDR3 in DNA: TGTGCCAGCAGCTCCCGGACAGGGGGCTACAATGAGCAGTTCTTC.

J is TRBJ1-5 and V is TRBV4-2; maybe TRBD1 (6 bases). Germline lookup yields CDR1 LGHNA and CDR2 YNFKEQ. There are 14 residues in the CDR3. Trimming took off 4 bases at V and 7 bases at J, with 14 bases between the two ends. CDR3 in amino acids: CASSPGGPGQPQHF. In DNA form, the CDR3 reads TGTGCCAGCAGCCCCGGGGGGCCCGGCCAGCCCCAGCATTTT.

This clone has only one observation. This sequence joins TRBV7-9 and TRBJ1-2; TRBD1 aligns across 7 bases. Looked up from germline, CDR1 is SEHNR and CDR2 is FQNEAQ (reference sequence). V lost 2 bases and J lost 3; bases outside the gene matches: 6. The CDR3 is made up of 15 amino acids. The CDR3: CASSLPGGIDYGYTF. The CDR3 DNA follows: TGTGCCAGCAGCTTACCAGGGGGTATAGACTATGGCTACACCTTC. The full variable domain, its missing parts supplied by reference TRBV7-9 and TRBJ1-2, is DTGVSQNPRHKITKRGQNVTFRCDPISEHNRLYWYRQTLGQGPEFLTYFQNEAQLEKSRLLSDRFSAERPKGSFSTLEIQRTEQGDSAMYLCASSLPGGIDYGYTFGSGTRLTVV.

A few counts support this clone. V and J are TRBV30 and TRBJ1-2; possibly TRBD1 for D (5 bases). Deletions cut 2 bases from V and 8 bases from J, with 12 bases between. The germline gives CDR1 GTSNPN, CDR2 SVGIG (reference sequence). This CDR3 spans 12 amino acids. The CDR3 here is CAWSRQSGGYTF. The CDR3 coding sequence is TGTGCCTGGAGTAGACAGTCAGGAGGCTACACCTTC.

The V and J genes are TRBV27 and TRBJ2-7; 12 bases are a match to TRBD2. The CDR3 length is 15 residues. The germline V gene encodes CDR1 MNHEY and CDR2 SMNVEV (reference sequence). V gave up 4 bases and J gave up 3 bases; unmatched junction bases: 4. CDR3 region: CASSSLGLAGYEQYF. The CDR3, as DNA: TGTGCCAGCAGTTCCCTGGGACTAGCGGGCTACGAGCAGTACTTC.

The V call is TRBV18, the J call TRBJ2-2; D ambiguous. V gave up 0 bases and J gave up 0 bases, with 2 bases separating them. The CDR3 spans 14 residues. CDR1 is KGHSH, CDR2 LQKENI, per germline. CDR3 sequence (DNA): TGTGCCAGCTCACCACCTACGAACACCGGGGAGCTGTTTTTT. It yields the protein CASSPPTNTGELFF.

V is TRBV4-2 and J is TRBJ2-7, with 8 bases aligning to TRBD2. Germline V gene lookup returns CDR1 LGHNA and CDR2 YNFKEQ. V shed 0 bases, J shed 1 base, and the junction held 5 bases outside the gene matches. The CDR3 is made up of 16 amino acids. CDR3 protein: CASSQEPTSGSYEQYF. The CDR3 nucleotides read TGTGCCAGCAGCCAAGAACCCACTAGCGGATCCTACGAGCAGTACTTC.

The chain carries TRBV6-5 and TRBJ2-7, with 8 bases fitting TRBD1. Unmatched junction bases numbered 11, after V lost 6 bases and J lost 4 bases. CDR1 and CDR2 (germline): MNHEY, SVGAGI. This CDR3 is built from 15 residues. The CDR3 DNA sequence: TGTGCCAGCAGCCATTACGACAGGGGAACATACGAGCAGTACTTC. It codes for CASSHYDRGTYEQYF.

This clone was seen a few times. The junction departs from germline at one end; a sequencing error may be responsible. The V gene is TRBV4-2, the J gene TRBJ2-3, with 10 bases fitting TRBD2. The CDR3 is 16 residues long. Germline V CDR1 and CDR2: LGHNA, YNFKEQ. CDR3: CASSQVKSGGADTQYF. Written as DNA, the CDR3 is TGTGCCAGTAGCCAAGTTAAGAGCGGGGGGGCAGATACGCAGTATTTT.

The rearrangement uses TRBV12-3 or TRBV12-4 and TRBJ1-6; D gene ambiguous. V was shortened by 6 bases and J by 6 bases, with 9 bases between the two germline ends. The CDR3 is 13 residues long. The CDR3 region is CASREEFNSPLHF. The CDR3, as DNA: TGTGCCAGCAGGGAGGAATTTAATTCACCCCTCCACTTT.

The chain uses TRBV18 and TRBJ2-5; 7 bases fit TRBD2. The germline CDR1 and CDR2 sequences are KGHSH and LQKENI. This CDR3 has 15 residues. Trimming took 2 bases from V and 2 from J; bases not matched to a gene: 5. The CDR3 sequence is CASSPSSGGQETQYF. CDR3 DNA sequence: TGTGCCAGCTCACCATCTAGCGGAGGACAAGAGACCCAGTACTTC.

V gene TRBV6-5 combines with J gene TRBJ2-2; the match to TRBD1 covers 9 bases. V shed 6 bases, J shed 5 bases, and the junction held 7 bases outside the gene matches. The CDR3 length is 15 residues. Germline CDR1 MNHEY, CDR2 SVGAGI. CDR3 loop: CASRRGTGYTGELFF. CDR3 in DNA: TGTGCCAGCAGACGAGGGACAGGGTATACCGGGGAGCTGTTTTTT.

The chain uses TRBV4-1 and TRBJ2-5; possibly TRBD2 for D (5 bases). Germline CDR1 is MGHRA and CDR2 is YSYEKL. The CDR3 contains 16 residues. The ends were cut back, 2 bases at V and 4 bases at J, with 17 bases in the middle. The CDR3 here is CASSQPTFDRGETQYF. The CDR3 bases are TGCGCCAGCAGCCAACCCACATTCGATCGGGGAGAGACCCAGTACTTC.

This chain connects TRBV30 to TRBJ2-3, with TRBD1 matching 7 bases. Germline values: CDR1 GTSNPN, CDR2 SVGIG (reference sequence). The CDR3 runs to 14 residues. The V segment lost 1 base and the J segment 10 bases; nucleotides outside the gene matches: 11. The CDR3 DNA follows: TGTGCCTGGAGTGGTAGTTTCGACAGGGCCGCGCAGTATTTT. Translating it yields CAWSGSFDRAAQYF.

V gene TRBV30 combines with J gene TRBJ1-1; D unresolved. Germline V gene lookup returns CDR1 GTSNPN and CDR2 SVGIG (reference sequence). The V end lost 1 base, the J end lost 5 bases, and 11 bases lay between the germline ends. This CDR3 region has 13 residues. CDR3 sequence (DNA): TGTGCCTGGAGTGCTAGGAGCGGGACTGAAGCTTTCTTT. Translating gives CAWSARSGTEAFF.

The DNA of the CDR3 is TGTGCCAGCAGCACCCGCGGCCGGGGGGTTACAGATACGCAGTATTTT. Its translation: CASSTRGRGVTDTQYF. The chain recombines TRBV3-1 (or the pseudogene TRBV3-2) with TRBJ2-3, with 7 positions matching TRBD2. The CDR3 is 16 amino acids. Looked up from germline, CDR1 is LGHDT and CDR2 is YNNKEL (reference sequence). Trimming cost V 5 bases and J 3 bases; bases outside gene matches: 11.

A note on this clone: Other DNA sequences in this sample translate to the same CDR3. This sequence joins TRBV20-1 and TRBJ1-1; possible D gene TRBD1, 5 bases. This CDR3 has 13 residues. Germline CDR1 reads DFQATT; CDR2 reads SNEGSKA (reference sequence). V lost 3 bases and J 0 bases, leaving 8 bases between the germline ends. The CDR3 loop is CSASRGMNTEAFF. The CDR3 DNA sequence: TGCAGTGCTAGTAGGGGAATGAACACTGAAGCTTTCTTT.

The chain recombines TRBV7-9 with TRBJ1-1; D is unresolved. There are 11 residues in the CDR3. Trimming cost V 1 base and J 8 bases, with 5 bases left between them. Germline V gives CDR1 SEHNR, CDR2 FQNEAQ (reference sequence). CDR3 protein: CASSLGREAFF. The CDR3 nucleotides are TGTGCCAGCAGCTTAGGCAGGGAAGCTTTCTTT.

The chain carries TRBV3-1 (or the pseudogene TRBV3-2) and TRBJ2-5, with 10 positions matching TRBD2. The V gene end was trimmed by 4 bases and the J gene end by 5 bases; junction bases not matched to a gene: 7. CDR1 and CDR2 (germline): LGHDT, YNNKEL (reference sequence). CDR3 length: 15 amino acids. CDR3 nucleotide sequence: TGTGCCAGCAGCCTTACGACTAGCGGGCTGGAGACCCAGTACTTC. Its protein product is CASSLTTSGLETQYF.

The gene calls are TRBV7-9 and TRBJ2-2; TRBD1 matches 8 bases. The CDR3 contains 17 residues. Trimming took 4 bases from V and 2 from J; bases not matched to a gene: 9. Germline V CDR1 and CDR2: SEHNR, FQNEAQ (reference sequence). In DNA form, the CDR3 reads TGTGCCAGCAGCTCCCCCTATGGACAGGGAAACACCGGGGAGCTGTTTTTT. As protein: CASSSPYGQGNTGELFF.

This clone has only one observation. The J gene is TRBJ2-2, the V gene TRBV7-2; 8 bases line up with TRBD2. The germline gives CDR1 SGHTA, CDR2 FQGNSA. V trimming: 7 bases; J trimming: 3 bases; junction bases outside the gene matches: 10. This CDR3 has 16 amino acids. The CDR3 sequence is CASNSYRGGDTGELFF. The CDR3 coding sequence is TGTGCCAGCAATTCTTACCGGGGGGGCGACACCGGGGAGCTGTTTTTT. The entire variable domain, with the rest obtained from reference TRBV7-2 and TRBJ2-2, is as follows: GAGVSQSPSNKVTEKGKDVELRCDPISGHTALYWYRQSLGQGLEFLIYFQGNSAPDKSGLPSDRFSAERTGGSVSTLTIQRTQQEDSAVYLCASNSYRGGDTGELFFGEGSRLTVL.